This T cell receptor (beta chain) was recorded in a study of human T cells and chemical hapten exposure. The CDR3 extends over 15 amino acids. Trimming stripped 2 bases from V and 6 bases from J, with 16 bases between. CDR1 is SGHTA, CDR2 FQGNSA, per germline. Stated time point: pre-sensitization, week 0. Described treatment: therapeutic diphenylcyclopropenone sensitization with weekly scalp DPC. TCRdb reanalysed the RACE reads using MiXCR and keeps one entry per CDR3 protein. The table lists 380,000 or so distinct CDR3 sequences, 4.5% to 7% of them singletons. The source was whole blood, collected in connection with sensitization to the hapten diphenylcyclopropenone (DPC). This TCR derives from a woman younger than 35 with alopecia areata. Some clones in this sample may be carry-over from other donors' samples. The chain combines TRBV7-2 with TRBJ1-1; maybe TRBD1 (6 bases). CDR3 in amino acids: CASSLSGTTLPEAFF. DNA for the CDR3: TGTGCCAGCAGCTTATCCGGGACAACCCTCCCTGAAGCTTTCTTT.